This TCR beta chain appears in the sequencing data of a study of blood T cell repertoires in COVID-19. Sequencing was performed with immunoSEQ multiplex PCR; in TCRdb, only in-frame clones are kept and a portion is missing. The sample records about 670,000 clones, more than 80% being singletons. The CDR3 has 15 amino acids. Germline CDR1 and CDR2: SGHNT and YYREEE (reference sequence). V lost 0 bases, J lost 2 bases, and 0 bases stayed unmatched. To note about this clone: A much bigger clone sits one base away, suggesting this may be a read error. At the DNA level, this CDR3 is encoded by other sequences in the same sample as well.

Sequencing was carried out using peripheral blood. This TCR was sampled from a woman aged 18-35 years with acute or convalescent COVID-19. The chain carries TRBV5-4 and TRBJ2-1, with 9 bases aligning to TRBD1. CDR3 sequence (DNA): TGTGCCAGCAGCTTGGGACAGGGGGCCTACAATGAGCAGTTCTTC. Translated: CASSLGQGAYNEQFF.